The source of this T cell receptor beta chain is a study of blood T cell repertoires in COVID-19. Study as a whole: T cells, B-cell-depleted T cells, or PBMCs supplied cDNA or gDNA.

Profiled with immunoSEQ multiplex PCR; TCRdb holds only in-frame clones, not every one. The sample records just under 60,000 clones, roughly 80% being singletons. The CDR3 runs to 18 residues. Trimming removed 2 bases at V and 4 bases at J, with 22 bases between. The germline CDR1 and CDR2 sequences are SGDLS and YYNGEE. The V and J genes are TRBV9 and TRBJ2-1; possible D gene TRBD2, 6 bases. This sequence originates from a human donor in a cohort sampled during active COVID-19. The sample consisted of peripheral blood. The CDR3 sequence: CASSVEGDPARLYNEQFF. CDR3 coding DNA: TGTGCCAGCAGCGTGGAGGGTGATCCGGCCCGACTTTACAATGAGCAGTTCTTC.